This T cell receptor beta chain was recorded in a study of cytomegalovirus exposure and HLA in healthy donors. The CDR3 totals 15 residues. J gave up 1 base and V 6 bases, and 6 bases lay outside the gene matches. Germline CDR1 and CDR2: SGDLS and YYNGEE. Researchers ran the PCR with 60 Vbeta and 13 Jbeta primers. Assay: immunoSEQ multiplex PCR; the TCRdb copy retains only in-frame clones and omits some. The sample has roughly 100,000 clones; around 60% are singletons. This clone has only one observation. The chain has TRBV9 and TRBJ2-3; 9 nucleotides agree with TRBD2. This sequence originates from a man under 40 in good health and CMV-seropositive. Input material: PBMCs. The CDR3 coding sequence is TGTGCCAGCAACCTTAGCGGGGGCCGCACAGATACGCAGTATTTT. Protein sequence: CASNLSGGRTDTQYF. The variable domain in full, completed from reference TRBV9 and TRBJ2-3, reads DSGVTQTPKHLITATGQRVTLRCSPRSGDLSVYWYQQSLDQGLQFLIQYYNGEERAKGNILERFSAQQFPDLHSELNLSSLELGDSALYFCASNLSGGRTDTQYFGPGTRLTVL.